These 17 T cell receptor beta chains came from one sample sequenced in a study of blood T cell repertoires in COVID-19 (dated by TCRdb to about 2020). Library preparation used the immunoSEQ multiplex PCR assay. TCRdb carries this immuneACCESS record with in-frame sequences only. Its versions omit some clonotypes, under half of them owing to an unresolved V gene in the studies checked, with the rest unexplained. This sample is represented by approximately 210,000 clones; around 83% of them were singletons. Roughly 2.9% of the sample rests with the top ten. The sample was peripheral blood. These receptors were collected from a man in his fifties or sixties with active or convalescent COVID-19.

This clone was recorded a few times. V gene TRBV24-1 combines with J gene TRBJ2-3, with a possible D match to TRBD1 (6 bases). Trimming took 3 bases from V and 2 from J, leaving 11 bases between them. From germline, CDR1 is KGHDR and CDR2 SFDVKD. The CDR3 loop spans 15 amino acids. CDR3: CATSDRQDPTDTQYF. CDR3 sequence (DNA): TGTGCCACCAGTGATCGACAGGACCCCACAGATACGCAGTATTTT.

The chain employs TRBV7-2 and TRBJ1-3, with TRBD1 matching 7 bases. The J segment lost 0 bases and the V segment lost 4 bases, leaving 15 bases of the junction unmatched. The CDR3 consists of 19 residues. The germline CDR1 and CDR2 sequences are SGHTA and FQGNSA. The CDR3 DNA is TGTGCCAGCAGCTCAGTCGGGACAGCTACACGATACTCTGGAAACACCATATATTTT. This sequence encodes CASSSVGTATRYSGNTIYF.

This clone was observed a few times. CDR3 nucleotides: TGTGCCAGCAGTGAGGGGAGGGTTAGCAATCAGCCCCAGCATTTT. Translated: CASSEGRVSNQPQHF. The gene calls are TRBV6-1 and TRBJ1-5; D is undetermined. Germline V gene data show CDR1 as MNHNS and CDR2 as SASEGT. V dropped 3 bases and J dropped 0 bases, with 9 bases sitting between them. The CDR3 has 15 amino acids.

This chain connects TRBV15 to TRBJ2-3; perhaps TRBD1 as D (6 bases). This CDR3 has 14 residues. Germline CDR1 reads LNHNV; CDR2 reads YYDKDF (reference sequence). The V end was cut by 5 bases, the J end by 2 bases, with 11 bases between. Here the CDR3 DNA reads TGTGCCACCAGCCCCGACAGGTACACAGATACGCAGTATTTT. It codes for CATSPDRYTDTQYF.

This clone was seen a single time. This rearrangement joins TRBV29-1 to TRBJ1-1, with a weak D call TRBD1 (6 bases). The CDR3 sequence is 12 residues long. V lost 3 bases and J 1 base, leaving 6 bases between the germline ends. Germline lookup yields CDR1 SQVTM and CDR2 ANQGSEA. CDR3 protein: CSVDRGNTEAFF. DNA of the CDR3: TGCAGCGTTGACAGGGGGAACACTGAAGCTTTCTTT.

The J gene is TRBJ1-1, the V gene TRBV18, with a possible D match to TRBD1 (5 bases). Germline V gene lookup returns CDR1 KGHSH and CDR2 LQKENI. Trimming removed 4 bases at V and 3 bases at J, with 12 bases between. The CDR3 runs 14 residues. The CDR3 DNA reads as TGTGCCAGCTCACTACTCGGGACTGACACTGAAGCTTTCTTT. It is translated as CASSLLGTDTEAFF.

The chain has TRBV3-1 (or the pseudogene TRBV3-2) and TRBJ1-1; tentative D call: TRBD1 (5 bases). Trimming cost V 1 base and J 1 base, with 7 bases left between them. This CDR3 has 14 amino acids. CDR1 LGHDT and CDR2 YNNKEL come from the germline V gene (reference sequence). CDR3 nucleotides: TGTGCCAGCAGCCAAGCAAGGGGGAACACTGAAGCTTTCTTT. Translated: CASSQARGNTEAFF.

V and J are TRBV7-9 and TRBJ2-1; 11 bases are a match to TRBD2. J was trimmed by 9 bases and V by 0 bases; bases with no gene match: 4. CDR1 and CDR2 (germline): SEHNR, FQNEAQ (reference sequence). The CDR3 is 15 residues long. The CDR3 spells CASSLAGLAVAEQFF. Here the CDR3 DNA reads TGTGCCAGCAGCTTAGCGGGACTAGCGGTTGCTGAGCAGTTCTTC.

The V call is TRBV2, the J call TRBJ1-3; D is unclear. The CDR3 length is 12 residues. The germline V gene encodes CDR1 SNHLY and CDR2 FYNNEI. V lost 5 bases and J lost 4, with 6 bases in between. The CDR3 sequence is CASSPQGNTIYF. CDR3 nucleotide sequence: TGTGCCAGCAGTCCACAGGGAAACACCATATATTTT. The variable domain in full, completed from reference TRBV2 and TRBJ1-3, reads EPEVTQTPSHQVTQMGQEVILRCVPISNHLYFYWYRQILGQKVEFLVSFYNNEISEKSEIFDDQFSVERPDGSNFTLKIRSTKLEDSAMYFCASSPQGNTIYFGEGSWLTVV.

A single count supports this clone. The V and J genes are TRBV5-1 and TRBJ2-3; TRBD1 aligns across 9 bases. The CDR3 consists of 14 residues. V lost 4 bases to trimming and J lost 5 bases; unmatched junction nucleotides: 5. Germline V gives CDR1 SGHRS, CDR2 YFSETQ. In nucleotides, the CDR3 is TGCGCCAGCAGCCCGGGGACAGGGAGAGATACGCAGTATTTT. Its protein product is CASSPGTGRDTQYF.

In DNA form, the CDR3 reads TGTGCCAGCATTCCCTCCGGGACAGGGAGCTATGGCTACACCTTC. Translation gives CASIPSGTGSYGYTF. V is TRBV25-1 and J is TRBJ1-2, with 9 bases lining up with TRBD1. CDR3 length: 15 residues. Germline V CDR1 and CDR2: MGHDK, SYGVNS. The V and J ends lost 7 bases and 4 bases, in that order; junction bases with no gene match: 10.

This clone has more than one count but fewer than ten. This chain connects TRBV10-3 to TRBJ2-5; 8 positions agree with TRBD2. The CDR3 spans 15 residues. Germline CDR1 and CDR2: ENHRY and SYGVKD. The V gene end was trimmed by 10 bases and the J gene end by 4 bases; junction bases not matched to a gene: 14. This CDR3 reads CATSLSGEGVETQYF. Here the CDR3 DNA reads TGTGCCACCTCCCTTAGCGGGGAGGGTGTAGAGACCCAGTACTTC.

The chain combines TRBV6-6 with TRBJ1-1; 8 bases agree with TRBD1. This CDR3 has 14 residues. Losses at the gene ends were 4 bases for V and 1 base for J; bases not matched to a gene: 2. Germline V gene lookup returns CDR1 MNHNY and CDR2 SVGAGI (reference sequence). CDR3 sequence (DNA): TGTGCCAGCAGTTTGACAGGGGCGAACACTGAAGCTTTCTTT. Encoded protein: CASSLTGANTEAFF.

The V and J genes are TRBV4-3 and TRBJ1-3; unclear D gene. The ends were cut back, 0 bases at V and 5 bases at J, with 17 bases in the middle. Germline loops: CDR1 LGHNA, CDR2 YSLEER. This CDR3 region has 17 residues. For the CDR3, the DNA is TGCGCCAGCAGCCAAGATTGGAAGATTTACTACCGAAACACCATATATTTT. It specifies CASSQDWKIYYRNTIYF.

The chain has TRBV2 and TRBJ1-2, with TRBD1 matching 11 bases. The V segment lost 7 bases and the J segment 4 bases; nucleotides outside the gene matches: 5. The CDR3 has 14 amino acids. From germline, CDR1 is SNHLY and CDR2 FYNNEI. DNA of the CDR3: TGTGCCAGCACCTTGGACAGGGGGCTCTATGGCTACACCTTC. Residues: CASTLDRGLYGYTF.

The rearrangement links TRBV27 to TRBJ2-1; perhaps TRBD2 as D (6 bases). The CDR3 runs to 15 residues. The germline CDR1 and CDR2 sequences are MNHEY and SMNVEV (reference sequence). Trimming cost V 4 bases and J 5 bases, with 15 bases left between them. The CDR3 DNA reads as TGTGCCAGCAGTTCCCCTCGAGGCGGGGACAATGAGCAGTTCTTC. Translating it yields CASSSPRGGDNEQFF.

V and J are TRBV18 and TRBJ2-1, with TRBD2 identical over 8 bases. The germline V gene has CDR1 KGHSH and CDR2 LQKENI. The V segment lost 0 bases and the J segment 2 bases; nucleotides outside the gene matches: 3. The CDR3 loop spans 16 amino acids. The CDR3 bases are TGTGCCAGCTCACCACCGGGTAGCGGGACCTACAATGAGCAGTTCTTC. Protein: CASSPPGSGTYNEQFF. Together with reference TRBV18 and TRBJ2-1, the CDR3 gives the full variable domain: NAGVMQNPRHLVRRRGQEARLRCSPMKGHSHVYWYRQLPEEGLKFMVYLQKENIIDESGMPKERFSAEFPKEGPSILRIQQVVRGDSAAYFCASSPPGSGTYNEQFFGPGTRLTVL.